This T cell receptor beta chain was obtained from a study of graft-versus-host responses after intestinal transplantation. Study-wide background: Grafts were multivisceral, liver-intestinal, or isolated intestinal. Each patient got anti-thymocyte globulin induction, then tacrolimus and steroids for three to four years.

Clones were sequenced by immunoSEQ multiplex PCR, and TCRdb holds only the in-frame ones, with some missing. The sample has fewer than 150,000 clones, more than 90% seen once; the top ten hold under 0.2%. Trimming removed 0 bases at V and 5 bases at J, with 13 bases between. Germline V gene sequence: CDR1 LNHNV, CDR2 YYDKDF (reference sequence). There are 15 residues in the CDR3. Regarding the study as a whole: GvH clonotypes were identified within recipient marrow, with a subset emerging first in ileum or blood.

For this clone: Its specificity is unknown.

This rearrangement joins TRBV15 to TRBJ1-2, with D tentatively TRBD1 (5 bases). The material sequenced was unstimulated CD4+ T cells sorted from spleen or lymph node cells, taken before intestinal transplant. The sequence came from a human donor who received an intestinal transplant. The chain's CDR3 is CATSRDGGGSYGYTF. The DNA for the CDR3 is TGTGCCACCAGCAGAGATGGGGGGGGGTCGTATGGCTACACCTTC.